This TCR beta chain derives from a study of vaccination effects on CD4 cells after COVID-19. Whole-study results and caveats: Spike-reactive clones present post-vaccine in convalescents were predominantly new vaccine-induced clones. There were few convalescent patients in the study and no early post-infection timepoints.

This CDR3 has 15 residues. Germline V gene lookup returns CDR1 SGDLS and CDR2 YYNGEE. The V gene lost 5 bases and the J gene lost 2 bases, with 13 bases spanning the gap. Investigators separated out CD4+ T cells once 10 days of culture had passed. The person was diagnosed with PCR-confirmed SARS-CoV-2 infection between March and December 2020. Participants received two doses of either the BNT162b2 or mRNA-1273 vaccine. As concerns this clone: Antigen unknown.

Assay used: immunoSEQ multiplex PCR; TCRdb lists only in-frame clones, some missing. The sample gives 40,000 to 45,000 clones, 76% of which show up once; 3.6% is in the top ten. This chain links TRBV9 with TRBJ2-2; no definite D call. The specimen was CD4+ T cells from PBMCs cultured without peptide, collected after COVID-19 vaccination. The TCR comes from a human donor who had a prior SARS-CoV-2 infection. CDR3 DNA sequence: TGTGCCAGCAGTGTGATGGGCAGTAACACCGGGGAGCTGTTTTTT. This codes for CASSVMGSNTGELFF.